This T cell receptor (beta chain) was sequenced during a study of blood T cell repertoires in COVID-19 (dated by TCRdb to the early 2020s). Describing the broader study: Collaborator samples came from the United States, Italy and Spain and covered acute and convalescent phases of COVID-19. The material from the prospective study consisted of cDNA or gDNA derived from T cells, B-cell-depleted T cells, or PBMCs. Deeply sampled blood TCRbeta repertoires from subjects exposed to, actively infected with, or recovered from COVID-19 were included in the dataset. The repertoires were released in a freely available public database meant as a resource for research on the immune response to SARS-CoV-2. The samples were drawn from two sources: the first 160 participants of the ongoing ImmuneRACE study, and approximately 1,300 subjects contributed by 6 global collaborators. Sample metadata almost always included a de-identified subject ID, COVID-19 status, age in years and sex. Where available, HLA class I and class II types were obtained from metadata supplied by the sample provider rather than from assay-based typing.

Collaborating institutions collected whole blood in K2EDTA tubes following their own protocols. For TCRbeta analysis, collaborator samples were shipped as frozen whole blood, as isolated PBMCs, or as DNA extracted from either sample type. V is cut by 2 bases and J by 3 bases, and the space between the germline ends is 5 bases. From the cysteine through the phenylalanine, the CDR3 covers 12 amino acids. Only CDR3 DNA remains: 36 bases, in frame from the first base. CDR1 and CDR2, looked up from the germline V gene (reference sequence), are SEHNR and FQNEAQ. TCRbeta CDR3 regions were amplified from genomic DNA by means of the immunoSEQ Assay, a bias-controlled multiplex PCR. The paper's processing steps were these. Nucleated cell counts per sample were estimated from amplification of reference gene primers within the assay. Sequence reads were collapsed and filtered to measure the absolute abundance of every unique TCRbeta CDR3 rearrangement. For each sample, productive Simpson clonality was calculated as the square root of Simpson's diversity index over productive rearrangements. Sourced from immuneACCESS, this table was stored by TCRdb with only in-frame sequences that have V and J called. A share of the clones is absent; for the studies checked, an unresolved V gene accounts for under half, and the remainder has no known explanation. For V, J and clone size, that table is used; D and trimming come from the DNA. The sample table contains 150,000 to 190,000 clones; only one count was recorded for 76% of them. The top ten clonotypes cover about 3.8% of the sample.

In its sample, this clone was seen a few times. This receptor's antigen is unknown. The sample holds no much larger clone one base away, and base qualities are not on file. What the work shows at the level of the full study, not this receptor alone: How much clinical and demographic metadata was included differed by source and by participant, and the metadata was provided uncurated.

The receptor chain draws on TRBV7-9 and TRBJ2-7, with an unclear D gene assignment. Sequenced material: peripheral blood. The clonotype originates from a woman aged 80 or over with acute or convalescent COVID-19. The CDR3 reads CASSLTSYEQYF. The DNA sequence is TGTGCCAGCAGCTTAACAAGCTACGAGCAGTACTTC.